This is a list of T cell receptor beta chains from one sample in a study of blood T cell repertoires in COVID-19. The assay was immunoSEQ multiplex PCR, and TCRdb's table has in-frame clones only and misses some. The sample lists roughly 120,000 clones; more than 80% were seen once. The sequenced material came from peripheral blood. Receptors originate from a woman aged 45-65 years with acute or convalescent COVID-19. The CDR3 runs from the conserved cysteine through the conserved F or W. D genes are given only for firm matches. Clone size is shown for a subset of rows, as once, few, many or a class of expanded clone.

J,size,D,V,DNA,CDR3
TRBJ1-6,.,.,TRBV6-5,TGTGCCAGCGGCTCAGGGGTCTATAATTCACCCCTCCACTTT,CASGSGVYNSPLHF
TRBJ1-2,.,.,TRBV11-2,TGTGCCAGCAGCCCCCCTTGGGGGGGCGTAGAGTCAAGCTATGGCTACACCTTC,CASSPPWGGVESSYGYTF
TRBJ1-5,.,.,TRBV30,TGTGCCTGGAGTAAGCAGGGCATGCAGCCCCAGCATTTT,CAWSKQGMQPQHF
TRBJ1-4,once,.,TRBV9,TGTGCCAGCAGCGCCGAGGGGGCAACTAATGAAAAACTGTTTTTT,CASSAEGATNEKLFF
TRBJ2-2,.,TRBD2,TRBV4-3,TGCGCCAGCGGTTGGACTAGCGGGGGGACCGGGGAGCTGTTTTTT,CASGWTSGGTGELFF
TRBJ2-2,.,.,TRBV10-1,TGCGCCAGCAGCGATAACCCAGTGGGGAGCACCGGGGAGCTGTTTTTT,CASSDNPVGSTGELFF
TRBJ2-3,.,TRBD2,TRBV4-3,TGCGCCAGCAGCCTACTATTAGCGGGGATTAGCACAGATACGCAGTATTTT,CASSLLLAGISTDTQYF
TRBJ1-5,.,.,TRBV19,TGTGCCAGTAGTCAAACAGGGAACAATCAGCCCCAGCATTTT,CASSQTGNNQPQHF
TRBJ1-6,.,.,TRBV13,TGTGCCAGCAGCTTAGGGGGGAGCTCCTATAATTCACCCCTCCACTTT,CASSLGGSSYNSPLHF
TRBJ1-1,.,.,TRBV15,TGTGCCACCAGCCAGAGCCGGGGGAACACTGAAGCTTTCTTT,CATSQSRGNTEAFF
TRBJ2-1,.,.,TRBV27,TGTGCCAGGGAAAGACGGGCCTACAATGAGCAGTTCTTC,CARERRAYNEQFF
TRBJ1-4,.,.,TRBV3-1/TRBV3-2,TGTGCCAGCAGCCAAGTTCGGGACATAGGCGAAAAACTGTTTTTT,CASSQVRDIGEKLFF
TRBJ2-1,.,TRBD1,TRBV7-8,TGTGCCAGCAGCCCACAGGGGACAGGGGAGTTCTTC,CASSPQGTGEFF
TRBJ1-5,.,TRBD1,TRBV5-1,TGCGCCAGCAGCTTGGAAACAGGGGGCAGCAATCAGCCCCAGCATTTT,CASSLETGGSNQPQHF
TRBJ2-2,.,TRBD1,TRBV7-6,TGTGCCAGCAGCCACGCCACGGGACAGGGTCCGCCCGGGGAGCTGTTTTTT,CASSHATGQGPPGELFF
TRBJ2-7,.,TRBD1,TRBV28,TGTGCCAGCAGCCTAGGGGGCGGTGGGGCCTACGAGCAGTACTTC,CASSLGGGGAYEQYF
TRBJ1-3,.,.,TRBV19,TGTGCCAGTGGATACAGTGGAAACACCATATATTTT,CASGYSGNTIYF
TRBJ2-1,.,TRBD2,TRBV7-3,TGTGCCAGCAGCTTATTTTCTAGCGGGGGCTTATACAATGAGCAGTTCTTC,CASSLFSSGGLYNEQFF
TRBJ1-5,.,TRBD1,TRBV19,TGTGCCAGTAGCGGGCAGGGGGACAATCAGCCCCAGCATTTT,CASSGQGDNQPQHF
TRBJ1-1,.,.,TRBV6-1,TGTGCCAGCAGTGAATCTATCAGGGGAACTGAAGCTTTCTTT,CASSESIRGTEAFF
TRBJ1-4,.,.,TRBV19,TGTGCCAGCAGAGGAGGAACTAATGAAAAACTGTTTTTT,CASRGGTNEKLFF
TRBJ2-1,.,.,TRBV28,TGTGCCAGCAGTTTATTGCCCACTAGCAATGAGCAGTTCTTC,CASSLLPTSNEQFF
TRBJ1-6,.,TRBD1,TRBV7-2,TGTGCCAGCAGCGGGGGACAGACAGTTAGCTCCTATAATTCACCCCTCCACTTT,CASSGGQTVSSYNSPLHF
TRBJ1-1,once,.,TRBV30,TGTGCCTGGAGCGTAGGAGCTAACACTGAAGCTTTCTTT,CAWSVGANTEAFF
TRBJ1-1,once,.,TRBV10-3,TGTGCCCTCTCCCGGGGGGCGGGCACTGAAGCTTTCTTT,CALSRGAGTEAFF
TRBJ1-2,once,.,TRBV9,TGTGCCAGCAGCGTAGGACACGCTAACTATGGCTACACCTTC,CASSVGHANYGYTF
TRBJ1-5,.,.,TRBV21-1,TGTGCCAGCAGCTTACGGACAGGGGCTATAGATAGCAATCAGCCCCAGCATTTT,CASSLRTGAIDSNQPQHF
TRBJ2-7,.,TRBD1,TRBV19,TGTGCCAGTAGTGCTCGGGACAGGGGACCATACGAGCAGTACTTC,CASSARDRGPYEQYF
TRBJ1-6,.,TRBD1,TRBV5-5,TGTGCCAGCAGCCCTAGTCCCCGACAGGGGGATTCACCCCTCCACTTT,CASSPSPRQGDSPLHF
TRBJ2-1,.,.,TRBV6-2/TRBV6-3,TGTGCCAGCAGTTATGAGGGGAGGAATGAGCAGTTCTTC,CASSYEGRNEQFF
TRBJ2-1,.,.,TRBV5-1,TGCGCCAGCAGCTTGGCGGGGGATACCTACAATGAGCAGTTCTTC,CASSLAGDTYNEQFF
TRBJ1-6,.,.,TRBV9,TGTGCCAGCAGCGTTGGAGGGTCCCCCTATAATTCACCCCTCCACTTT,CASSVGGSPYNSPLHF
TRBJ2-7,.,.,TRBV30,TGTGCCTGGAGTGTTTCGGGTGTGGGCGAGCAGTACTTC,CAWSVSGVGEQYF
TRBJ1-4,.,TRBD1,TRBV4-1,TGCGCCAGCCGTTATAAGGGGGGGACAGGGGATGAAAAACTGTTTTTT,CASRYKGGTGDEKLFF
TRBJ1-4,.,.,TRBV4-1,TGCGCCAGCAGCCAACTTGGGGTCGAGGGTGAAAAACTGTTTTTT,CASSQLGVEGEKLFF
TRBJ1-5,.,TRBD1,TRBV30,TGTGCCTGGAGTGGGACAGGTGATCAGCCCCAGCATTTT,CAWSGTGDQPQHF
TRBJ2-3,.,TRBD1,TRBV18,TGTGCCAGCTCACCACTGGAATGGCGACAGGGGGCCACAGATACGCAGTATTTT,CASSPLEWRQGATDTQYF
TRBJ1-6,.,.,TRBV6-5,TGTGCCAGCAGTTACTCTGCGGTGTTTAGGTCACCCCTCCACTTT,CASSYSAVFRSPLHF
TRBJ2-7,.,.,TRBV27,TGTGCCAGCAAAAACCCGGGTTGGCGTAAGCAGTACTTC,CASKNPGWRKQYF
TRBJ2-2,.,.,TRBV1,TGCACCAGCAGCCCCCGGGGGTGTAACACCGGGGAGCTGTTTTTT,CTSSPRGCNTGELFF
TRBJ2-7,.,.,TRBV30,TGTGCCTGGAGTCCCACGGACAGCCACCTCTACGAGCAGTACTTC,CAWSPTDSHLYEQYF
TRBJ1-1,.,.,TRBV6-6,TGTGCCAGCAGTTACAGGGAGGGTCACACTGAAGCTTTCTTT,CASSYREGHTEAFF
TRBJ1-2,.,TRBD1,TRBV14,TGTGCCAGCAGCCTAACCCGGACAGGGGGTTATGGCTACACCTTC,CASSLTRTGGYGYTF
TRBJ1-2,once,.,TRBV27,TGTGCCAGCAGTTTATCGGCAACTAACTATGGCTACACCTTC,CASSLSATNYGYTF
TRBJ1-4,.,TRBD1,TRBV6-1,TGTGCCAGCAGTGAGGGACAGGGTAATGAAAAACTGTTTTTT,CASSEGQGNEKLFF
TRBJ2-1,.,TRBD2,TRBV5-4,TGTGCCAGCAGGCCATCTCCGGGGACTAGCGCCCACAATGAGCAGTTCTTC,CASRPSPGTSAHNEQFF
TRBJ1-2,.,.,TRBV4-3,TGCGCCAGCAGCCAAGTATGGGGGGCTAACTATGGCTACACCTTC,CASSQVWGANYGYTF
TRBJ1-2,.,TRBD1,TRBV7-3,TGTGCCAGCAGCCCGGGGGACAGGAAAAGCTATGGCTACACCTTC,CASSPGDRKSYGYTF
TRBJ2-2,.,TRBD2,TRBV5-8,TGTGCCAGCAGCTTGTCGGGGCTAGCGGGAGGGCGCGTCACCGGGGAGCTGTTTTTT,CASSLSGLAGGRVTGELFF
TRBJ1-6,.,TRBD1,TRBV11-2,TGTGCCAGCAGCGTTCTTGGACAGGCCAATTCACCCCTCCACTTT,CASSVLGQANSPLHF
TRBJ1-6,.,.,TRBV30,TGTGCCTGGAGTGGTGGGGCAGCAAGTTCACCCCTCCACTTT,CAWSGGAASSPLHF
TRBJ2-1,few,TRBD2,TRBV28,TGTGCCAGCAGTTTTTTTCCGGGGGGGAATGAGCAGTTCTTC,CASSFFPGGNEQFF
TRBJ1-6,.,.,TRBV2,TGTGCCAGCAGTCTCGATGGCAGTTCAGATTTTCATTCACCCCTCCACTTT,CASSLDGSSDFHSPLHF
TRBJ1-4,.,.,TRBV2,TGTGCCAGCACCTTACAGGAAGGAAATGAAAAACTGTTTTTT,CASTLQEGNEKLFF
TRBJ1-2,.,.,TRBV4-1,TGCGCCAGCAGCCAAGATAAATTCGGCAGGACTTCCCCGGGCTACACCTTC,CASSQDKFGRTSPGYTF